This T cell receptor (beta chain) was found in a study of blood T cell repertoires in COVID-19. Study in general: Researchers got acute and convalescent COVID-19 samples from the United States, Italy and Spain.

The V gene's germline CDR1 is MDHEN and CDR2 SYDVKM. This CDR3 is built from 13 residues. V was trimmed by 6 bases and J by 0 bases, leaving 8 bases between them. Original data processing: Using reference gene primer amplification, nucleated cell counts were estimated. Sequencing was performed with immunoSEQ multiplex PCR; in TCRdb, only in-frame clones are kept and a portion is missing. The V and J calls and clone size are taken from that table; D and trimming were inferred from the DNA. Of some 43,000 clones in the sample, roughly 87% are singletons; the top ten hold 15%. The receptor's source is a man in his sixties with active COVID-19. This chain uses TRBV28 with TRBJ1-1; tentatively, D is TRBD1 (5 bases). Input material: peripheral blood. In DNA, the CDR3 is TGTGCCAGCAGGGGGGGGTTGAACACTGAAGCTTTCTTT. Protein sequence: CASRGGLNTEAFF.